This T cell receptor beta chain was profiled in a study of blood T cell repertoires in COVID-19. Across the study: There were acute and convalescent COVID-19 samples, and they came from the United States, Italy and Spain. T cells, B-cell-depleted T cells, or PBMCs provided the cDNA or gDNA that served as material.

Methods used by the authors: Cell counts per sample came from amplifying reference gene primers. Sequenced by immunoSEQ multiplex PCR; TCRdb stores in-frame clones only, minus some. V, J and clone size derive from that table, while D and trimming were established from the DNA sequence. This sample carries 68,000 or so clones, roughly 84% of them seen once, and the ten largest clones take roughly 6.5%. After removal of 8 bases from V and 7 bases from J, the junction contained 12 bases not matched to a gene. Germline CDR1 LNHDA, CDR2 SQIVND (reference sequence). The CDR3 consists of 17 residues. Sequences were obtained from peripheral blood. This TCR was recovered from a man aged 50 or older with active COVID-19. The chain links TRBV19 to TRBJ2-1; 15 nucleotides match TRBD2. The CDR3 reads CASASPGLAGGVNEQFF. DNA of the CDR3: TGTGCCAGTGCATCTCCGGGACTAGCGGGGGGTGTGAATGAGCAGTTCTTC.